This TCR beta chain was observed in a study of cytomegalovirus exposure and HLA in healthy donors. The donors were in the roughly 110-subject validation cohort; that cohort was separate from the roughly 700-subject first cohort. Study-wide results and limits: According to a subsequent analysis, TCR clusters from the first cohort were inclined to appear together in the 120 validation repertoires. Diagnosis of cytomegalovirus status made by the classifier reportedly showed high specificity and sensitivity. Most TCR sequences were rare, but some public TCRs occurred in many donors.

This CDR3 is built from 15 residues. Losses at the gene ends were 2 bases for V and 8 bases for J; bases not matched to a gene: 6. Germline CDR1 and CDR2: SEHNR and FQNEAQ (reference sequence). This clone appeared a single time. Antigen: not known. Assay: immunoSEQ multiplex PCR; the TCRdb copy retains only in-frame clones and omits some. The sample includes about 330,000 clones, more than 80% of them seen just once. This receptor was identified in a woman under 30 in good health and CMV-seronegative. The chain has TRBV7-9 and TRBJ2-1; 10 nucleotides align to TRBD2. The sample taken for sequencing was PBMCs. The CDR3 nucleotides are TGTGCCAGCAGCTTATCGGTAGCGGGAGGCGATGAGCAGTTCTTC. Amino acid sequence: CASSLSVAGGDEQFF.